This TCR beta chain appears in the sequencing data of a study of blood T cell repertoires in COVID-19 (dated by TCRdb to the early 2020s). The study in broad terms: The collaborator samples originated in the United States, Italy and Spain and spanned the acute and convalescent phases of COVID-19. Sample metadata almost always included a de-identified subject ID, COVID-19 status, age in years and sex. Where available, HLA class I and class II types were obtained from metadata supplied by the sample provider rather than from assay-based typing. The repertoires were made available in a free public database intended to serve as a resource for research on the immune response to SARS-CoV-2. Subjects who had been exposed to COVID-19, were actively infected with it, or had recovered from it provided the deeply sampled blood TCRbeta repertoires that made up the dataset. Samples came from the ongoing ImmuneRACE study (first 160 participants) plus 1,254 subjects from 6 global collaborators. The prospective study material was composed of cDNA or gDNA derived from T cells, B-cell-depleted T cells, or PBMCs.

The research as a whole found: Clinical and demographic metadata were provided uncurated, with the amount varying by source and participant.

About this clone: Its antigen remains undetermined. No base qualities exist here, and no much larger clone lies one base off it.

TCRbeta CDR3 regions were amplified from genomic DNA using the immunoSEQ Assay, a bias-controlled multiplex PCR. As for the original processing: The number of nucleated cells in each sample was estimated by amplification of reference gene primers within the assay. To quantify the absolute abundance of each unique TCRbeta CDR3 rearrangement, sequence reads were collapsed and filtered. Productive Simpson clonality was computed per sample as the square root of Simpson's diversity index over productive rearrangements. Imported from immuneACCESS, the table was reduced by TCRdb to in-frame sequences with V and J called. These copies leave out some clones; in studies compared against another copy, an unresolved V gene accounts for under half, and the cause of the remainder is not known. The DNA gave D and trimming, while V, J and clone size come from that table. This sample comprises about 94,000 clones, roughly 80% of them detected only once. 15% to 20% of the sample belongs to the ten largest clones.

The collaborating institutions used their own protocols to collect whole blood in K2EDTA tubes. For TCRbeta analysis, collaborators shipped samples as frozen whole blood, isolated PBMCs, or DNA extracted from either of those sample types. This receptor was obtained from a human donor in a cohort sampled during active COVID-19. Material for sequencing was peripheral blood.

The CDR3 has the sequence CATTRGETQYF. The nucleotide sequence reads TGTGCCACCACCAGGGGCGAGACCCAGTACTTC. Here the chain combines TRBV15 and TRBJ2-5; TRBD1 is perhaps the D gene, given 6 matching bases. There are 11 amino acids in the CDR3, from cysteine to phenylalanine inclusive. The retained sequence is limited to the CDR3, 33 bases, with the frame set at the first base. CDR1 LNHNV and CDR2 YYDKDF were looked up in the germline V gene (reference sequence). Between the V and J ends, shortened by 7 bases and 5 bases respectively, the junction contains 8 bases.